This note documents a single T cell receptor (beta chain) sequence. The isolated RNA, all of it, was reverse transcribed, so expressed TCRB transcripts were what got sequenced. The method was immunoSEQ multiplex PCR; TCRdb's version includes in-frame clones alone and lacks a portion of them. The profile covers fewer than 550,000 clones, with roughly an eighth appearing a single time and approximately 0.045% taken by the ten largest. The CDR3 loop spans 16 amino acids. The germline V gene has CDR1 MGHDK and CDR2 SYGVNS. Between the trimmed V and J ends, which lost 3 bases and 7 bases, there was a span of 16 bases. The data stem from a study of beta chain features in type 1 diabetes.

This sequence originates from a woman younger than 30 in good health. What was sequenced was naive CD4+ T cells from blood. The gene calls are TRBV25-1 and TRBJ1-6; D remains ambiguous. The CDR3 DNA sequence: TGTGCCAGCAGTGATTTAGAGCTAGGGAGGAATTCACCCCTCCACTTT. Translated: CASSDLELGRNSPLHF.